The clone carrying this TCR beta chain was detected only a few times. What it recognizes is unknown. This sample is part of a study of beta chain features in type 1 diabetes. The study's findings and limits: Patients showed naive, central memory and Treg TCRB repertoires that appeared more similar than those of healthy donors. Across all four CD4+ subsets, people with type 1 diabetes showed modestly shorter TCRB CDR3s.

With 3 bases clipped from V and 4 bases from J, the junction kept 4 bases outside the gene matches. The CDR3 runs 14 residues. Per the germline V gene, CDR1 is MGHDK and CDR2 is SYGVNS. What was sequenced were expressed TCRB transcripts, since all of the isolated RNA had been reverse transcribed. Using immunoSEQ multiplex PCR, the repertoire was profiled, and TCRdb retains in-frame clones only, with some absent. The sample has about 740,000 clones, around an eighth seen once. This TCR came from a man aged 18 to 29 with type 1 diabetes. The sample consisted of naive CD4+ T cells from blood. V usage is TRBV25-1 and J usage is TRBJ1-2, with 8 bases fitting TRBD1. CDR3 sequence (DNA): TGTGCCAGCAGTGAGAGGACAGGGCCCTATGGCTACACCTTC. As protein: CASSERTGPYGYTF.